This is a list of T cell receptor beta chains from one sample in a study of CD4 and CD8 cells across lung adenocarcinoma regions. MiXCR was run by TCRdb on the PCR reads, yielding one entry per CDR3 protein. This sample has thousands of distinct CDR3 sequences, with approximately 51% found just once. Sequenced sample: CD8+ T cells from the center of a lung tumor. The receptors here all came from a male donor with lung adenocarcinoma. The CD4 and CD8 labels of this study may be unreliable. Each CDR3 is given with its conserved first and last residue. The D gene is left open where the match is weak. Expanded clones are given a class, and other clones once, few, many or no size at all.

clone_size,d_call,v_call,j_call,cdr3_aa,cdr3_nt
-,-,TRBV10-2,TRBJ2-5,CASAGRAGRGQETQYF,TGCGCCAGCGCGGGGCGCGCGGGCCGTGGCCAAGAGACCCAGTATTTC
-,-,TRBV6-1,TRBJ2-2,CASKTGQSNTGELFF,TGTGCCAGCAAGACGGGACAATCGAACACCGGGGAGCTGTTTTTT
-,TRBD2,TRBV30,TRBJ2-3,CAWRLAGSTDTQYF,TGTGCCTGGAGACTAGCGGGGAGCACAGATACGCAGTATTTT
-,-,TRBV3-1,TRBJ2-2,CASTFGTLTTGELFF,TGTGCCAGCACTTTCGGGACACTTACCACCGGGGAGCTGTTTTTT
-,TRBD1,TRBV6-1,TRBJ2-7,CASRPGQGYEQYF,TGTGCCAGCAGGCCGGGACAGGGGTACGAGCAGTACTTC
-,TRBD2,TRBV27,TRBJ2-1,CASRHIAGGPRYNEQFF,TGTGCCAGCAGACACATAGCGGGAGGGCCAAGATACAATGAGCAGTTCTTC
-,-,TRBV9,TRBJ2-2,CASRFRGTGELFF,TGTGCCAGCCGCTTCAGGGGCACCGGGGAGCTGTTTTTT
-,TRBD1,TRBV6-5,TRBJ2-7,CASRRQGAISYNEQYF,TGTGCCAGCAGACGACAGGGGGCTATATCCTACAATGAGCAGTACTTC
many,-,TRBV7-6,TRBJ2-3,CASSLVGDTQYF,TGTGCCAGCAGCTTAGTAGGTGATACGCAGTATTTT
-,TRBD2,TRBV4-2,TRBJ2-5,CASSQDSSGGGEETQYF,TGTGCCAGCAGCCAAGATTCGAGCGGGGGTGGCGAAGAGACGCAGTACTTT
once,-,TRBV10-3,TRBJ1-2,CAIGGGPTVGYGYTF,TGTGCCATAGGGGGAGGCCCGACTGTCGGCTATGGCTACACCTTC
-,TRBD1,TRBV6-1,TRBJ2-5,CASSVGTVAETQYF,TGTGCCAGCAGTGTGGGGACAGTTGCCGAGACCCAGTACTTC
few,-,TRBV6-1,TRBJ2-7,CASSDGSLSPYEQYF,TGTGCCAGCAGTGATGGAAGCTTAAGTCCATACGAGCAGTACTTC
few,-,TRBV6-1,TRBJ2-7,CASTLDRDDSSYEQYF,TGTGCCAGCACACTTGACCGGGACGATAGCTCCTACGAGCAGTACTTC
-,-,TRBV6-1,TRBJ2-5,CASRRTQGVTQYF,TGTGCCAGCAGAAGAACTCAGGGTGTGACCCAGTACTTC
few,-,TRBV5-1,TRBJ2-5,CASSLIGKREETQYF,TGCGCCAGCAGCTTGATAGGCAAGAGGGAAGAGACCCAGTACTTC
-,-,TRBV10-1,TRBJ2-5,CASSESGGETQYF,TGCGCCAGCAGTGAGTCGGGCGGAGAGACCCAGTACTTC